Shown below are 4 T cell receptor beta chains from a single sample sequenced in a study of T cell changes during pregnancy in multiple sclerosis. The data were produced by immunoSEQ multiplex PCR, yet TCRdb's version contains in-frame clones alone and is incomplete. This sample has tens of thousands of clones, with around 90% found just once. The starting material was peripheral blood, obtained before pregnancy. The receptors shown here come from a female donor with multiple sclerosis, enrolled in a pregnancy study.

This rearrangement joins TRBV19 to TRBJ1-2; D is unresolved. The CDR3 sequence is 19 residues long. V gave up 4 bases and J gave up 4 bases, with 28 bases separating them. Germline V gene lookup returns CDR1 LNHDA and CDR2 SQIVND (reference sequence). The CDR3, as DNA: TGTGCCAGTAGTACCCTCGATTCTTCCGGGGTCGGTTGGACCTATGGCTACACCTTC. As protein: CASSTLDSSGVGWTYGYTF.

CDR3 sequence reads: CASSYSGRGTYNEQFF. In DNA form, the CDR3 reads TGTGCCAGCAGTTACTCCGGCAGGGGGACCTACAATGAGCAGTTCTTC. V and J are TRBV6-5 and TRBJ2-1, with 7 nucleotides matching TRBD1. Germline trimming cut 0 bases from V and 2 bases from J; bases unmatched to any gene: 4. This CDR3 has 16 residues. In germline, CDR1 is MNHEY, CDR2 SVGAGI.

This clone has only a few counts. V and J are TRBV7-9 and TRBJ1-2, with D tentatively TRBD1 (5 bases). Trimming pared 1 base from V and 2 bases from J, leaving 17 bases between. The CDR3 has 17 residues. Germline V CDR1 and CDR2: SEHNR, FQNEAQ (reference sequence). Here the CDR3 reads CASSLDLQVGINYGYTF. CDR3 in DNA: TGTGCCAGCAGCTTAGACCTACAGGTGGGAATCAACTATGGCTACACCTTC.

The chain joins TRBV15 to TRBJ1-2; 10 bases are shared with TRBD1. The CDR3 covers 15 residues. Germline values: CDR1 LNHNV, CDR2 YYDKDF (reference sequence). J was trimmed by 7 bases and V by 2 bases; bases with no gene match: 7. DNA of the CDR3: TGTGCCACCAGCAGACCCAGACAGGGGGCGGGTGGCTACACCTTC. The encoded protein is CATSRPRQGAGGYTF. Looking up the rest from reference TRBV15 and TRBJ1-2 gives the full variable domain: DAMVIQNPRYQVTQFGKPVTLSCSQTLNHNVMYWYQQKSSQAPKLLFHYYDKDFNNEADTPDNFQSRRPNTSFCFLDIRSPGLGDTAMYLCATSRPRQGAGGYTFGSGTRLTVV.